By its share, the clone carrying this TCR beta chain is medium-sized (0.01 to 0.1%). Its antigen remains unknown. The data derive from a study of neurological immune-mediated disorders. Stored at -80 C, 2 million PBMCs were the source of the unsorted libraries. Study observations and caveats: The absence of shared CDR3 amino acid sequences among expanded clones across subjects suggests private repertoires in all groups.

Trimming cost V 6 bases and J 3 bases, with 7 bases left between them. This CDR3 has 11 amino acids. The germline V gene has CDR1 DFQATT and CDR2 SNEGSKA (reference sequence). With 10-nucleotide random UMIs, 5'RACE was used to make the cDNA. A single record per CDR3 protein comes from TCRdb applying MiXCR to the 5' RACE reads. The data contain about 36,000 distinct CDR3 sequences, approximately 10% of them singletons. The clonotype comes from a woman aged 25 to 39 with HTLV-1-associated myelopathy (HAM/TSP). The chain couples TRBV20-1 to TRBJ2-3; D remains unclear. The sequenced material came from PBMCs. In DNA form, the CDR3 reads TGCAGTGCACCCGGGACAGATACGCAGTATTTT. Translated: CSAPGTDTQYF.